This entry is about one T cell receptor (beta chain). The data originate from a study of cytotoxic CD8 clonotypes in ibrutinib-treated CLL. Assay: immunoSEQ multiplex PCR; the TCRdb copy retains only in-frame clones and omits some. This sample yields approximately 320,000 clones, of which around 66% are seen a single time; about 6.7% belongs to the top ten. The sequences come from PBMCs, collected after 36 months of ibrutinib treatment. This sequence originates from a human donor with chronic lymphocytic leukemia.

The CDR3 DNA is TGTGCCACATGGGGGAGGGGACAGGGCGCGGTCTACAATGAGCAGTTCTTC. It codes for CATWGRGQGAVYNEQFF. This chain links TRBV15 with TRBJ2-1; TRBD1 matches at 9 bases. The CDR3 runs to 17 residues. The V segment lost 9 bases and the J segment 3 bases; nucleotides outside the gene matches: 15. Germline V gene lookup returns CDR1 LNHNV and CDR2 YYDKDF (reference sequence).